Listed below are T cell receptor beta chains from one sample, sequenced in a study of T cell responses to AZD1222 COVID-19 vaccine. Measured with immunoSEQ multiplex PCR; TCRdb has only the in-frame clones, and not every one. The sample carries approximately 260,000 clones, approximately 93% recorded once. Sequencing was performed on peripheral blood, taken on day 0 of AZD1222 vaccination. The receptors originated from an adult in good health. CDR3s leave out the opening cysteine and the closing phenylalanine or tryptophan. Clone size is not always given. Where it is, it says once, few, many or a class for expanded clones.

v_gene,j_gene,abundance,CDR3aa
TRBV6-5,TRBJ2-1,-,ATLQRTSTSNEQF
TRBV3-1/TRBV3-2,TRBJ2-1,once,ASSQGLAGGYEQF
TRBV5-1,TRBJ2-7,-,ASSPTTSGLYEQY
TRBV19,TRBJ2-5,-,ASSTNKLETQY
TRBV5-1,TRBJ2-3,-,ASSSVAGGSPPDTQY
TRBV29-1,TRBJ2-6,-,SVETGFKGSGANVLT
TRBV15,TRBJ1-1,-,ATSRAGLAERNTEAF
TRBV5-1,TRBJ1-5,-,ASSLGPGSQPQH
TRBV10-3,TRBJ2-3,-,AISGGKEKDTQY
TRBV25-1,TRBJ2-1,-,ASSEEGSSYNEQF
TRBV9,TRBJ2-2,-,ASSVGGAGRTGELF
TRBV3-1/TRBV3-2,TRBJ1-1,few,ASSHPTGNTEAF
TRBV28,TRBJ2-1,once,ASSPWSGSGGPYNEQF
TRBV5-1,TRBJ2-3,-,ASSFSDASTDTQY
TRBV24-1,TRBJ1-2,-,ATSDGGTGEDGYT
TRBV28,TRBJ2-7,-,ASTPRVHEQY
TRBV5-6,TRBJ1-1,few,ASSLRHEAF
TRBV29-1,TRBJ1-1,-,SVTNSGTVNTEAF
TRBV28,TRBJ1-3,-,ASSPQRNTIY
TRBV19,TRBJ1-1,once,ASRGRDRGETEAF
TRBV9,TRBJ2-1,-,ASSVGGQAPYNEQF
TRBV27,TRBJ2-5,-,ASSFIGQETQY
TRBV3-1/TRBV3-2,TRBJ1-2,few,AGSHGGTGYT
TRBV5-4,TRBJ2-7,-,ASSPVGGGATYEQY
TRBV6-2/TRBV6-3,TRBJ2-3,-,ASSVQGLDIADTQY
TRBV14,TRBJ1-4,-,ASSQAGGGTLF
TRBV5-1,TRBJ1-1,once,ASTPNRGRTEAF
TRBV9,TRBJ1-2,-,ASSVTGNYGYT
TRBV7-2,TRBJ1-1,-,ASSLATRNTEAF
TRBV4-3,TRBJ1-4,once,ASGIGRNEKLF
TRBV3-1/TRBV3-2,TRBJ1-5,-,ASSRWQGQRAQH
TRBV28,TRBJ2-2,-,ASSPASNTGELF
TRBV12-3/TRBV12-4,TRBJ2-5,-,ASSPSGTQY
TRBV2,TRBJ2-7,-,ASSDTDRAHEQY
TRBV5-1,TRBJ2-7,-,ASSPGRGAYEQY
TRBV6-6,TRBJ1-5,-,ASVTGDGQPQH
TRBV19,TRBJ1-3,-,ASSIAASSGNTIY